The clone carrying this T cell receptor beta chain was seen more than once but under ten times. The entry originates in a study of response to subunit inactivated influenza vaccine. One entry per CDR3 protein results from TCRdb running MiXCR on the RT-PCR reads. The table includes under 950,000 distinct CDR3 sequences, approximately 22% detected once. This CDR3 is 12 amino acids long. Germline V gives CDR1 GTSNPN, CDR2 SVGIG (reference sequence). V dropped 0 bases and J dropped 3 bases, with 6 bases sitting between them. The receptor's source is a man aged 50 to 60 who received an inactivated influenza vaccine. The chain is built from TRBV30 and TRBJ2-7; D uncertain. Sequencing used PBMCs from blood, obtained more than 4 days after vaccination. CDR3 sequence (DNA): TGTGCCTGGAGTGTTGGCAGCTACGAGCAGTACTTC. Translation gives CAWSVGSYEQYF.